One and the same sample provided the 30 T cell receptor beta chains below, sequenced in a study of blood T cell repertoires in COVID-19. Some clones are missing from TCRdb's copy, which holds only in-frame ones; the method was immunoSEQ multiplex PCR. The repertoire holds about 220,000 clones, with more than 65% as singletons. Source material: peripheral blood. The receptors here all came from a woman in her 30s who had recovered from COVID-19.

V gene TRBV18 combines with J gene TRBJ2-5; tentatively, D is TRBD1 (5 bases). The CDR3 has 13 residues. Germline V gene data show CDR1 as KGHSH and CDR2 as LQKENI. The V end was cut by 6 bases, the J end by 0 bases, with 8 bases between. For the CDR3, the DNA is TGTGCCAGCTCTAAGGGGAACCAAGAGACCCAGTACTTC. The encoded protein is CASSKGNQETQYF.

V gene TRBV7-2 combines with J gene TRBJ1-6, with D possibly TRBD1 on 5 matching bases. The CDR3 loop spans 13 amino acids. The germline V gene encodes CDR1 SGHTA and CDR2 FQGNSA. The germline V and J ends were trimmed by 0 bases and 18 bases, with 15 bases remaining between them. The CDR3 sequence is CASSLAGLTPSHF. DNA of the CDR3: TGTGCCAGCAGCTTAGCGGGGCTAACCCCCAGCCACTTT. Full variable domain (remainder filled in from reference TRBV7-2 and TRBJ1-6): GAGVSQSPSNKVTEKGKDVELRCDPISGHTALYWYRQSLGQGLEFLIYFQGNSAPDKSGLPSDRFSAERTGGSVSTLTIQRTQQEDSAVYLCASSLAGLTPSHFGNGTRLTVT.

This sequence joins TRBV2 and TRBJ2-5; TRBD2 is a possible D gene (6 bases). The germline V gene encodes CDR1 SNHLY and CDR2 FYNNEI. The V gene lost 7 bases and the J gene lost 2 bases, with 14 bases spanning the gap. This CDR3 region has 14 residues. The CDR3 loop is CASNRRGSQETQYF. The CDR3 DNA reads TGTGCCAGCAACCGGCGGGGAAGTCAAGAGACCCAGTACTTC.

The chain carries TRBV7-9 and TRBJ1-4, with 8 bases matching TRBD1. The CDR3 totals 16 residues. Germline assignment: CDR1 SEHNR and CDR2 FQNEAQ (reference sequence). The V gene end was trimmed by 5 bases and the J gene end by 2 bases; junction bases not matched to a gene: 7. This CDR3 is CASSRFRQGTNEKLFF. DNA for the CDR3: TGTGCCAGCAGCCGCTTCAGACAGGGGACTAATGAAAAACTGTTTTTT.

There are a few counts of this clone. V usage is TRBV7-3 and J usage is TRBJ2-5; 8 nucleotides align to TRBD2. The germline V gene encodes CDR1 SGHTA and CDR2 FQGTGA. J gave up 0 bases and V 5 bases, and 5 bases lay outside the gene matches. The CDR3 covers 15 residues. Here the CDR3 reads CASSVLAGYQETQYF. The DNA of the CDR3 is TGTGCCAGCAGCGTCCTAGCGGGTTACCAAGAGACCCAGTACTTC.

The V gene is TRBV11-1, the J gene TRBJ1-1; weak D call: TRBD1 (5 bases). This CDR3 contains 16 residues. Between the trimmed V and J ends, which lost 5 bases and 3 bases, there was a span of 19 bases. The germline gives CDR1 SGHAT, CDR2 FQDESV (reference sequence). The CDR3 region is CASSLEAQGMDTEAFF. For the CDR3, the DNA is TGTGCCAGCAGCCTAGAAGCCCAGGGTATGGACACTGAAGCTTTCTTT.

The chain employs TRBV4-2 and TRBJ2-2; 8 bases agree with TRBD2. Unmatched junction bases numbered 6, after V lost 2 bases and J lost 4 bases. Germline values: CDR1 LGHNA, CDR2 YNFKEQ. CDR3 length: 16 residues. CDR3 protein: CASSQYSGMVTGELFF. The CDR3 DNA sequence: TGTGCCAGCAGCCAATATAGCGGGATGGTCACCGGGGAGCTGTTTTTT.

This clone was seen just once. This CDR3 is CASSLGSGTPGGTGELFF. The CDR3 region has the DNA TGTGCCAGCAGCTTGGGGTCCGGGACTCCTGGCGGCACCGGGGAGCTGTTTTTT. The chain uses TRBV5-6 and TRBJ2-2; D may be TRBD2 (6 bases). Germline assignment: CDR1 SGHDT and CDR2 YYEEEE. CDR3 size: 18 residues. V was shortened by 0 bases and J by 4 bases, with 19 bases between the two germline ends.

V and J are TRBV18 and TRBJ2-7; 13 bases match TRBD2. V dropped 5 bases and J dropped 0; count of bases not matched to a gene: 4. Germline lookup yields CDR1 KGHSH and CDR2 LQKENI. This CDR3 region has 16 residues. The CDR3 DNA sequence: TGTGCCAGCTCAGCTCGGACTAGCGGGAGCTCCTACGAGCAGTACTTC. Amino acid sequence: CASSARTSGSSYEQYF. The full variable domain, with the rest looked up from reference TRBV18 and TRBJ2-7, is NAGVMQNPRHLVRRRGQEARLRCSPMKGHSHVYWYRQLPEEGLKFMVYLQKENIIDESGMPKERFSAEFPKEGPSILRIQQVVRGDSAAYFCASSARTSGSSYEQYFGPGTRLTVT.

This chain joins TRBV18 and TRBJ2-1, with D perhaps matching TRBD2 (5 bases). Looked up from germline, CDR1 is KGHSH and CDR2 is LQKENI. V shed 3 bases and J shed 0 bases, with 9 bases lying between them. CDR3 length: 15 amino acids. The CDR3 DNA is TGTGCCAGCTCACCTAGCGCCAGCTCCTACAATGAGCAGTTCTTC. It yields the protein CASSPSASSYNEQFF.

The genes are TRBV2 and TRBJ2-4; D remains unclear. Trimming took 5 bases from V and 0 from J, leaving 8 bases between them. The CDR3 consists of 14 residues. The germline gives CDR1 SNHLY, CDR2 FYNNEI. This CDR3 reads CASSQTQAKNIQYF. CDR3 bases: TGTGCCAGCAGTCAGACACAAGCCAAAAACATTCAGTACTTC.

DNA for the CDR3: TGTGTCAGAAGGAGAGGTGTTACTAATGAAAAACTGTTTTTT. Its translation is CVRRRGVTNEKLFF. This chain uses TRBV7-5 with TRBJ1-4. TRBV7-5 is designated a pseudogene. The CDR3 loop spans 14 amino acids.

The chain uses TRBV2 and TRBJ2-7, with D possibly being TRBD2 (5 bases). CDR3 size: 15 residues. Trimming removed 6 bases at V and 6 bases at J, with 21 bases between. The germline V gene has CDR1 SNHLY and CDR2 FYNNEI. CDR3: CASSQTPLVSGEQYF. CDR3 sequence (DNA): TGTGCCAGCAGCCAAACTCCACTAGTGTCAGGCGAGCAGTACTTC.

The rearrangement joins TRBV28 to TRBJ1-4, with a weak D call TRBD1 (6 bases). This CDR3 contains 15 residues. CDR1 is MDHEN and CDR2 is SYDVKM in the germline V gene. The V end lost 3 bases, the J end lost 7 bases, and 15 bases lay between the germline ends. CDR3 in amino acids: CASSLYTGLVEKLFF. As DNA, the CDR3 is TGTGCCAGCAGTTTGTATACAGGGTTGGTTGAAAAACTGTTTTTT.

The genes are TRBV19 and TRBJ2-2; 11 nucleotides align to TRBD2. The germline gives CDR1 LNHDA, CDR2 SQIVND (reference sequence). The CDR3 length is 14 residues. J gave up 3 bases and V 8 bases, and 2 bases lay outside the gene matches. The CDR3 loop is CASGGLADTGELFF. CDR3 sequence (DNA): TGTGCCAGTGGGGGACTAGCGGACACCGGGGAGCTGTTTTTT.

This clone has only one observation. The chain couples TRBV14 to TRBJ2-7, with TRBD1 identical over 11 bases. The CDR3 consists of 16 residues. V lost 5 bases and J lost 2; bases outside the gene matches: 8. CDR1 and CDR2 (germline): SGHDN, FVKESK. The CDR3 loop reads CASSGVPGQGAYEQYF. The CDR3 coding sequence is TGTGCCAGCAGCGGAGTTCCGGGACAGGGGGCCTACGAGCAGTACTTC. The variable domain in full, with the rest retrieved from reference TRBV14 and TRBJ2-7, is EAGVTQFPSHSVIEKGQTVTLRCDPISGHDNLYWYRRVMGKEIKFLLHFVKESKQDESGMPNNRFLAERTGGTYSTLKVQPAELEDSGVYFCASSGVPGQGAYEQYFGPGTRLTVT.

V is TRBV5-1 and J is TRBJ2-3; 7 bases agree with TRBD1. The length of the CDR3 is 13 residues. Germline V gene data show CDR1 as SGHRS and CDR2 as YFSETQ. The V gene end was trimmed by 5 bases and the J gene end by 4 bases; junction bases not matched to a gene: 4. This CDR3 is CASSDRVSDTQYF. The CDR3 DNA reads TGCGCCAGCAGTGACAGGGTATCAGATACGCAGTATTTT.

This clone appeared a single time. The CDR3 coding sequence is TGTGCCAGCAGCCGGGGACAGGGGCCCTACGAGCAGTACTTC. It translates to CASSRGQGPYEQYF. This chain links TRBV7-9 with TRBJ2-7, with 10 bases identical to TRBD1. The CDR3 has 14 amino acids. J lost 2 bases, V lost 5 bases, and 3 bases had no gene match. The germline CDR1 and CDR2 sequences are SEHNR and FQNEAQ (reference sequence).

This chain connects TRBV27 to TRBJ2-7; TRBD1 agrees at 8 bases. V shed 6 bases, J shed 5 bases, and the junction held 9 bases outside the gene matches. CDR1 is MNHEY and CDR2 is SMNVEV in the germline V gene (reference sequence). CDR3 length: 14 residues. In DNA, the CDR3 is TGTGCCAGCAGCGTCAGGGGGCTCCTGGACGAGCAGTACTTC. Translation: CASSVRGLLDEQYF.

The genes are TRBV6-5 and TRBJ1-6, with D unclear. CDR1 and CDR2 (germline): MNHEY, SVGAGI. The CDR3 consists of 15 residues. Deletions cut 6 bases from V and 3 bases from J, with 12 bases between. CDR3 sequence: CASRPSPGYNSPLHF. CDR3 in DNA: TGTGCCAGCAGGCCCTCTCCAGGCTATAATTCACCCCTCCACTTT.

The chain is built from TRBV28 and TRBJ2-2; TRBD1 aligns across 8 bases. The CDR3 consists of 13 residues. V shed 10 bases, J shed 1 base, and the junction held 2 bases outside the gene matches. Looked up from germline, CDR1 is MDHEN and CDR2 is SYDVKM. CDR3 DNA: TGTGCCACAGGACAGGGGAACACCGGGGAGCTGTTTTTT. It translates to CATGQGNTGELFF.

The genes are TRBV3-1 (or the pseudogene TRBV3-2) and TRBJ2-7; 7 bases are a match to TRBD2. This CDR3 spans 14 amino acids. V lost 3 bases and J lost 4; bases outside the gene matches: 6. CDR1 and CDR2 (germline): LGHDT, YNNKEL (reference sequence). The CDR3 is CASSQAGAGYEQYF. In DNA form, the CDR3 reads TGTGCCAGCAGCCAGGCGGGAGCAGGGTACGAGCAGTACTTC.

The chain carries TRBV10-3 and TRBJ2-1; D possibly corresponds to TRBD2 (7 bases). The germline CDR1 and CDR2 sequences are ENHRY and SYGVKD. V was shortened by 7 bases and J by 10 bases, with 14 bases between the two germline ends. The CDR3 contains 12 residues. CDR3 bases: TGTGCCATCAAGGGGGGGGACGCGGAGCAGTTCTTC. Amino acid sequence: CAIKGGDAEQFF.

The chain has TRBV10-1 and TRBJ2-7, with 8 bases fitting TRBD2. CDR1 is WNHNN, CDR2 SYGVQD, per germline (reference sequence). The CDR3 is 15 amino acids. The J segment lost 5 bases and the V segment lost 0 bases, leaving 6 bases of the junction unmatched. The CDR3 DNA follows: TGCGCCAGCAGTGAGTCATTAGCGGGAATCCACGAGCAGTACTTC. Protein sequence: CASSESLAGIHEQYF.

V and J are TRBV5-4 and TRBJ1-5, with D hard to call. The V end lost 3 bases, the J end lost 0 bases, and 7 bases lay between the germline ends. Germline CDR1 and CDR2: SGHNT and YYREEE (reference sequence). The CDR3 has 14 residues. In nucleotides, the CDR3 is TGTGCCAGCAGCTACCGGGATAGCAATCAGCCCCAGCATTTT. Encoded protein: CASSYRDSNQPQHF.

The chain uses TRBV2 and TRBJ2-7, with D perhaps matching TRBD2 (6 bases). The germline V gene has CDR1 SNHLY and CDR2 FYNNEI. The CDR3 spans 14 residues. Trimming took 8 bases from V and 3 from J, leaving 17 bases between them. The chain's CDR3 is CASRRKGLDYEQYF. The CDR3 region has the DNA TGTGCCAGCCGAAGGAAGGGACTCGACTACGAGCAGTACTTC.

The chain is built from TRBV6-5 and TRBJ2-7; maybe TRBD1 (6 bases). This CDR3 has 15 residues. Germline CDR1 reads MNHEY; CDR2 reads SVGAGI. Trimming shortened V by 6 bases and J by 3 bases, and 18 bases separated the two germline ends. The CDR3 loop is CASSSLGGEYYEQYF. The CDR3 nucleotides are TGTGCCAGCAGCAGCCTAGGGGGTGAATACTACGAGCAGTACTTC.

The rearrangement links TRBV30 to TRBJ2-1; 9 bases are shared with TRBD2. V trimming: 4 bases; J trimming: 4 bases; junction bases outside the gene matches: 14. CDR1 is GTSNPN and CDR2 is SVGIG in the germline V gene (reference sequence). The CDR3 is 17 residues long. Here the CDR3 reads CAWKLLLAGGLYNEQFF. The CDR3 nucleotides are TGTGCCTGGAAACTTCTCCTGGCGGGAGGGCTATACAATGAGCAGTTCTTC.

The V and J genes are TRBV5-4 and TRBJ1-2; 7 bases are a match to TRBD1. Germline CDR1 is SGHNT and CDR2 is YYREEE (reference sequence). V gave up 5 bases and J gave up 4 bases; unmatched junction bases: 11. The CDR3 consists of 15 residues. The DNA for the CDR3 is TGTGCCAGCAGTTCCGGACAGGACCCTACCTATGGCTACACCTTC. This gives the protein CASSSGQDPTYGYTF.

V is TRBV15 and J is TRBJ2-3; 7 bases are shared with TRBD2. CDR1 and CDR2 from the germline V gene are LNHNV and YYDKDF (reference sequence). The length of the CDR3 is 16 residues. The J segment lost 4 bases and the V segment lost 2 bases, leaving 9 bases of the junction unmatched. The CDR3 protein is CATSRYRTSLSDTQYF. As DNA, the CDR3 is TGTGCCACCAGCAGATATCGGACTAGTTTATCAGATACGCAGTATTTT.